A selection of T cell receptor beta chains follows, all from one sample in a study of T cell repertoires in cytomegalovirus infection. Each CDR3 protein gets one entry after TCRdb re-called the reads with MiXCR. The repertoire holds fewer than 550,000 distinct CDR3 sequences, with about 30% as singletons. Sample: PBMCs. The receptors here all came from a human donor in good health (CMV status not recorded). Some clones in this sample may be carry-over from other donors' samples. CDR3s include the opening cysteine and the closing phenylalanine or tryptophan. The order of the fields is D gene, V gene, clone size, J gene, CDR3 protein, CDR3 DNA. A D gene is named only where the DNA matches it firmly. Clone size, where shown, is once, few, many, or a class for clones that have expanded.

d_gene: TRBD2; v_gene: TRBV27; abundance: -; j_gene: TRBJ2-7; CDR3aa: CASSGLAGAGFYEQYF; CDR3nt: TGTGCCAGCAGCGGACTAGCGGGAGCGGGGTTCTACGAGCAGTACTTC
d_gene: -; v_gene: TRBV7-8; abundance: many; j_gene: TRBJ2-1; CDR3aa: CASSLDLAVHEQFF; CDR3nt: TGTGCCAGCAGCTTAGATTTAGCAGTGCATGAGCAGTTCTTC
d_gene: -; v_gene: TRBV4-3; abundance: few; j_gene: TRBJ1-1; CDR3aa: CASSLGVGGQNTEAFF; CDR3nt: TGCGCCAGCAGCCTCGGGGTTGGAGGGCAGAACACTGAAGCTTTCTTT
d_gene: -; v_gene: TRBV10-3; abundance: few; j_gene: TRBJ2-4; CDR3aa: CAISADSPAKNIQYF; CDR3nt: TGTGCCATCAGTGCTGACAGCCCTGCCAAAAACATTCAGTACTTC
d_gene: -; v_gene: TRBV7-2; abundance: few; j_gene: TRBJ1-5; CDR3aa: CASSLEGARFPQHF; CDR3nt: TGTGCCAGCAGCCTCGAGGGAGCCCGTTTTCCCCAGCATTTT
d_gene: -; v_gene: TRBV7-2; abundance: many; j_gene: TRBJ2-1; CDR3aa: CASVSEIPGLEQFF; CDR3nt: TGTGCCAGCGTTTCTGAAATACCGGGACTTGAGCAGTTCTTC
d_gene: TRBD2; v_gene: TRBV20-1; abundance: -; j_gene: TRBJ2-7; CDR3aa: CSARAGRNSYEQYF; CDR3nt: TGCAGTGCTAGGGCCGGGAGGAACTCCTACGAGCAGTACTTC
d_gene: -; v_gene: TRBV7-2; abundance: -; j_gene: TRBJ2-1; CDR3aa: CASSTLTSRSYNEQFF; CDR3nt: TGTGCCAGCAGCACACTGACTAGTCGATCCTACAATGAGCAGTTCTTC
d_gene: -; v_gene: TRBV18; abundance: -; j_gene: TRBJ1-3; CDR3aa: CASSPHQGPGNTIYF; CDR3nt: TGTGCCAGCTCACCTCATCAGGGACCTGGAAACACCATATATTTT
d_gene: TRBD2; v_gene: TRBV19; abundance: -; j_gene: TRBJ2-1; CDR3aa: CASSTLTSGSSYNEQFF; CDR3nt: TGTGCCAGTAGTACCCTAACTAGCGGCAGCTCCTACAATGAGCAGTTCTTC
d_gene: TRBD1; v_gene: TRBV11-2; abundance: few; j_gene: TRBJ1-3; CDR3aa: CASSSGGQVGSGNTIYF; CDR3nt: TGTGCCAGCAGCTCCGGGGGACAGGTCGGCTCTGGAAACACCATATATTTT
d_gene: -; v_gene: TRBV19; abundance: -; j_gene: TRBJ2-1; CDR3aa: CASSIDWFLNSYNEQFF; CDR3nt: TGTGCCAGTAGTATAGACTGGTTTTTGAACTCCTACAATGAGCAGTTCTTC
d_gene: -; v_gene: TRBV5-1; abundance: few; j_gene: TRBJ2-2; CDR3aa: CASSLARQTTGELFF; CDR3nt: TGCGCCAGCAGCTTGGCCCGTCAAACCACCGGGGAGCTGTTTTTT
d_gene: -; v_gene: TRBV7-9; abundance: -; j_gene: TRBJ2-5; CDR3aa: CASSPEGQPQETQYF; CDR3nt: TGTGCCAGCAGCCCAGAGGGCCAGCCCCAAGAGACCCAGTACTTC
d_gene: -; v_gene: TRBV4-3; abundance: -; j_gene: TRBJ2-5; CDR3aa: CASSQDCGRETPQETQYF; CDR3nt: TGCGCCAGCAGCCAAGATTGCGGACGGGAGACACCGCAAGAGACCCAGTACTTC
d_gene: -; v_gene: TRBV7-8; abundance: many; j_gene: TRBJ1-6; CDR3aa: CASSLLGSPLHF; CDR3nt: TGTGCCAGCAGCTTATTGGGGTCACCCCTCCACTTT
d_gene: -; v_gene: TRBV7-6; abundance: -; j_gene: TRBJ1-1; CDR3aa: CASSPTGSARAFF; CDR3nt: TGTGCCAGCAGCCCTACGGGCAGTGCAAGAGCTTTCTTT
d_gene: -; v_gene: TRBV6-5; abundance: few; j_gene: TRBJ1-1; CDR3aa: CASSYSAGPRSEAFF; CDR3nt: TGTGCCAGCAGTTACTCCGCAGGACCAAGGAGTGAAGCTTTCTTT